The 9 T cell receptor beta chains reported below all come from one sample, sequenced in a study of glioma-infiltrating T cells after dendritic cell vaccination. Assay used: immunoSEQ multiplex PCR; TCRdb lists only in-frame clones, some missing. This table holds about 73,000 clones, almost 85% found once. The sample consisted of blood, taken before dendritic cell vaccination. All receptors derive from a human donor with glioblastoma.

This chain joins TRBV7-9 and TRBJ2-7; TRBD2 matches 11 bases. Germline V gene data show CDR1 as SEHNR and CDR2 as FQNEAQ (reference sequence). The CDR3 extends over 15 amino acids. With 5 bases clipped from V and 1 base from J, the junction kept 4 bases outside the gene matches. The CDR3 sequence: CASSGGTSGSYEQYV. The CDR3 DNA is TGTGCCAGCAGCGGTGGGACTAGCGGATCCTACGAGCAGTACGTC.

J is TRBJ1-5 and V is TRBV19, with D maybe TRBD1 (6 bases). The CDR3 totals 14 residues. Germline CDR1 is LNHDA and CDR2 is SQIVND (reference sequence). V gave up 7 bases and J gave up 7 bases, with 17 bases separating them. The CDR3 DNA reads TGTGCCAGTACCAACCAACAGGGTAGCCAGCCCCAGCATTTT. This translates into CASTNQQGSQPQHF.

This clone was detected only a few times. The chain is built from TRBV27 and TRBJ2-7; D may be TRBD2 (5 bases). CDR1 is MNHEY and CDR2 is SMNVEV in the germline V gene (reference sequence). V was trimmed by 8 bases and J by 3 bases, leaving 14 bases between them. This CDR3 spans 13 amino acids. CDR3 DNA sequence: TGTGCCAGCGCCCCAAACGCGGGCTACGAGCAGTACGTC. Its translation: CASAPNAGYEQYV.

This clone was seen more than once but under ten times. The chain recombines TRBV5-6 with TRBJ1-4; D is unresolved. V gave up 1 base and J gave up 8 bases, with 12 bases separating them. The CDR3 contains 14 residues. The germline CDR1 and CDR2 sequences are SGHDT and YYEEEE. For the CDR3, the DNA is TGTGCCAGCAGCTTGCCGGGTCCCGGCGAAAAACTGTTTTTT. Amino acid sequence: CASSLPGPGEKLFF. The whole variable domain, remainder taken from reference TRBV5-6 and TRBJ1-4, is DAGVTQSPTHLIKTRGQQVTLRCSPKSGHDTVSWYQQALGQGPQFIFQYYEEEERQRGNFPDRFSGHQFPNYSSELNVNALLLGDSALYLCASSLPGPGEKLFFGSGTQLSVL.

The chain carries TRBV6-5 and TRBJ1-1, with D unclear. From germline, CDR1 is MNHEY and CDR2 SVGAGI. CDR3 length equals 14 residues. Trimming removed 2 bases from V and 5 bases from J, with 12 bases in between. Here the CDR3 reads CASSYRPFVTEAFF. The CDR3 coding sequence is TGTGCCAGCAGTTACCGTCCGTTTGTGACTGAAGCTTTCTTT.

The CDR3 protein is CASHGQGNDQPQHF. The CDR3 DNA sequence: TGTGCCAGCCATGGACAGGGGAATGATCAGCCCCAGCATTTT. The rearrangement uses TRBV19 and TRBJ1-5; 9 nucleotides line up with TRBD1. This CDR3 region has 14 residues. Per germline, CDR1 LNHDA and CDR2 SQIVND (reference sequence). Germline trimming cut 9 bases from V and 5 bases from J; bases unmatched to any gene: 8.

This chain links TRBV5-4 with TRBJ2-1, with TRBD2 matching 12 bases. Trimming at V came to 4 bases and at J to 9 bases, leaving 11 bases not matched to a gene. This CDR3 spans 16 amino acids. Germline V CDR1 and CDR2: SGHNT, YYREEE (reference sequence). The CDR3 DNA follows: TGTGCCAGCAGCCCGGGTGGGCTAGCGGGGGGGCTTGAGCAGTTCTTC. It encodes CASSPGGLAGGLEQFF.

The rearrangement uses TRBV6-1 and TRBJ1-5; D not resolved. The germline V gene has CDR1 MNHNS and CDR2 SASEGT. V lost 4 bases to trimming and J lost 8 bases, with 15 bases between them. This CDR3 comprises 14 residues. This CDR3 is CASSVPPGPKPQHF. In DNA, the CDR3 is TGTGCCAGCAGTGTACCACCGGGTCCCAAGCCCCAGCATTTT.

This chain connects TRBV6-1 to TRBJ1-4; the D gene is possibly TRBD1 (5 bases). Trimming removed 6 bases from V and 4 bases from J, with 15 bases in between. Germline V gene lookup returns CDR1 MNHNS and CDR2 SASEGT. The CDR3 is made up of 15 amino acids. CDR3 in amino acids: CASSERQTVNEKLFF. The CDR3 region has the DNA TGTGCCAGCAGCGAAAGACAGACCGTTAATGAAAAACTGTTTTTT.